A selection of T cell receptor beta chains follows, all from one sample in a study of cytomegalovirus exposure and HLA in healthy donors. The data were produced by immunoSEQ multiplex PCR, yet TCRdb's version contains in-frame clones alone and is incomplete. Of about 150,000 clones listed, roughly four fifths are singletons. The specimen was PBMCs. Source of these receptors: a man aged 30 to 39 in good health and CMV-seronegative. Each CDR3 is given without its conserved first and last residue.

len,v_gene,CDR3aa
10,TRBV11-2,ASPDSAGELF
12,TRBV5-4,ASSLRVAEDTQY
11,TRBV28,ASRGTGEEPLH
11,TRBV5-1,ASSSEAGYEQY
13,TRBV5-5,ASSRSTGGTGELF
13,TRBV2,ASSEKEATNEKLF
14,TRBV27,ASSLSGTSGLKTQY
13,TRBV7-7,ASSLGGAGTGELF
13,TRBV27,ASSFMDRAYNEQF
12,TRBV5-1,ASSLDQGYTEAF
12,TRBV9,ASSPQGQNTEAF
16,TRBV7-6,ASSSQPGHPKIPGELF
10,TRBV10-2,ASKDSYYEQY
16,TRBV7-9,ASSSTDRPVSLPGELF
11,TRBV7-8,ASSWTSGSEQY
12,TRBV4-1,ASSQVSGAYEQY
15,TRBV5-1,ASRGGLAPTQQETQY
14,TRBV6-6,ASSSDRDHSYNEQF
11,TRBV7-2,ASSLGTINEQY
10,TRBV15,AARGGSYEQY
14,TRBV19,AIKGTSGSIYNEQF
13,TRBV30,AWSKVAASYNEQF
13,TRBV19,ASSYGGRANTEAF
13,TRBV30,AWSVLAGGGDSQY
12,TRBV4-1,ASSQDSPGGEAF
13,TRBV4-2,ASSQVEGGQTEAF
14,TRBV9,ASSVGQGIGEETQY
15,TRBV19,ASSIIYGGLSTDTQY
11,TRBV19,ASGGREEEKLF
12,TRBV19,ASSLAGGPGEQY
12,TRBV18,ASSPGGEGSPLH
14,TRBV11-2,ASSARAGTSGYEQY
11,TRBV2,ASRGTDFYGYT
12,TRBV11-3,ASSGGQAQETQY
11,TRBV2,ASSPGQGFGAF
10,TRBV19,ASTPPRGKLF
12,TRBV27,ASSLGRGDQPQH
15,TRBV28,ASLLQGARRAKNIQY
17,TRBV27,ASSPYTPRPGVGNYGYT
12,TRBV7-8,ASSQFDREETQY
13,TRBV28,ASSPWSAVSYEQY
12,TRBV6-5,ASMGGVHVDTQY
14,TRBV28,ASSLHTGTGDEKLF
13,TRBV5-1,ASRLSGSSYNEQF
13,TRBV28,ASSFPGQAYNEQF
13,TRBV30,AWSRQGHQNEKLF
13,TRBV9,ASSVGGLSSYEQY
12,TRBV19,ASSIGRKQETQY
14,TRBV7-9,ASSSGTGATNEKLF
11,TRBV27,ASSPWPNTEAF
10,TRBV6-5,ASAREAGELF
16,TRBV28,ASSLGVFLSSYNSPLH
14,TRBV19,ATLPGGAGKNTEAF
12,TRBV6-1,ASSRERETYEQY
12,TRBV5-1,ASSLGPGSYEQY
12,TRBV11-2,ASSLGDSSYEQY
16,TRBV30,AWRGISGGPTFTDTQY
11,TRBV27,ASSEADRDEQY
14,TRBV6-6,ASSSRLGHSNQPQH